The 20 T cell receptor beta chains listed next were all sequenced from one sample in a study of blood T cell repertoires in COVID-19. Data came from immunoSEQ multiplex PCR; TCRdb stores just in-frame clones and leaves some out. The sample carries about 220,000 clones, around 80% recorded once. The specimen was peripheral blood. Receptors were obtained from a human donor in a cohort sampled during active COVID-19.

V usage is TRBV19 and J usage is TRBJ1-1, with D maybe TRBD1 (5 bases). Trimming removed 6 bases at V and 6 bases at J, with 14 bases between. CDR1 is LNHDA and CDR2 is SQIVND in the germline V gene (reference sequence). The CDR3 contains 13 residues. As DNA, the CDR3 is TGTGCCAGTAGCGACGATGCCAGGGCTGAAGCTTTCTTT. This translates into CASSDDARAEAFF.

In this sample, this clone turned up a few times. The genes are TRBV19 and TRBJ2-7, with 8 bases aligning to TRBD1. Germline V gene data show CDR1 as LNHDA and CDR2 as SQIVND (reference sequence). This CDR3 is 14 amino acids long. The V segment lost 4 bases and the J segment 6 bases; nucleotides outside the gene matches: 8. This CDR3 reads CASSTGDRGSEQYF. Here the CDR3 DNA reads TGTGCCAGTAGTACCGGCGACAGGGGTAGCGAGCAGTACTTC.

This rearrangement joins TRBV7-9 to TRBJ2-1, with 11 bases aligning to TRBD2. Germline CDR1 reads SEHNR; CDR2 reads FQNEAQ (reference sequence). The CDR3 length is 19 residues. Here the CDR3 DNA reads TGTGCAGCGGGGGCACTAGCGGGAGTCGAACGGAAACCCTACAATGAGCAGTTCTTC. It specifies CAAGALAGVERKPYNEQFF.

The chain is built from TRBV24-1 and TRBJ2-1; 7 nucleotides agree with TRBD2. The ends lost 4 bases at V and 7 bases at J; junction bases unmatched: 3. From germline, CDR1 is KGHDR and CDR2 SFDVKD. There are 13 residues in the CDR3. CDR3 nucleotide sequence: TGTGCCACCAGTGACTGGGGGGGGAATGAGCAGTTCTTC. It encodes CATSDWGGNEQFF.

The chain links TRBV2 to TRBJ2-2; D possibly corresponds to TRBD2 (5 bases). The germline gives CDR1 SNHLY, CDR2 FYNNEI. V was cut by 7 bases and J by 1 base, with 10 bases left in between. This CDR3 has 14 residues. CDR3 sequence (DNA): TGTGCCAGCACCGGACTGATGAACACCGGGGAGCTGTTTTTT. Translated: CASTGLMNTGELFF.

J is TRBJ2-7 and V is TRBV3-1 (or the pseudogene TRBV3-2); D gene ambiguous. The germline V gene encodes CDR1 LGHDT and CDR2 YNNKEL (reference sequence). This CDR3 comprises 14 residues. Trimming removed 0 bases from V and 0 bases from J, with 6 bases in between. The CDR3 nucleotides read TGTGCCAGCAGCCAAGATGTCAACTCCTACGAGCAGTACTTC. Protein product: CASSQDVNSYEQYF.

This clone was seen a single time. The sample carries other DNA sequences with the same CDR3. The chain couples TRBV4-2 to TRBJ1-3; D perhaps matches TRBD1 (6 bases). Germline-derived CDR1 and CDR2 are LGHNA and YNFKEQ. V was clipped by 0 bases and J by 0 bases, with 6 bases between them. The CDR3 has 15 residues. The CDR3 region has the DNA TGTGCCAGCAGCCAAGACAGGGGCTCTGGAAACACCATATATTTT. This sequence encodes CASSQDRGSGNTIYF.

The chain joins TRBV6-5 to TRBJ2-1; 8 bases are shared with TRBD2. The CDR3 has 15 residues. V was clipped by 6 bases and J by 2 bases; unmatched bases: 6. CDR1 is MNHEY, CDR2 SVGAGI, per germline. CDR3 amino acids: CASSRGAGAYNEQFF. The CDR3 DNA reads as TGTGCCAGCAGCCGGGGAGCGGGAGCCTACAATGAGCAGTTCTTC.

This sequence joins TRBV24-1 and TRBJ2-1; 7 bases are shared with TRBD2. The CDR3 contains 15 residues. Germline trimming cut 9 bases from V and 4 bases from J; bases unmatched to any gene: 11. Germline V lookup: CDR1 KGHDR, CDR2 SFDVKD. CDR3: CATGPKRGVYNEQFF. Here the CDR3 DNA reads TGTGCCACCGGGCCCAAGCGGGGTGTGTACAATGAGCAGTTCTTC.

The chain joins TRBV19 to TRBJ2-3; a weak D match, TRBD2 (7 bases). The CDR3 has 15 amino acids. CDR1 is LNHDA and CDR2 is SQIVND in the germline V gene (reference sequence). V lost 4 bases and J 1 base, leaving 12 bases between the germline ends. The CDR3 DNA is TGTGCCAGTAGTAGAGGGGGAGGGGGCACAGATACGCAGTATTTT. It is translated as CASSRGGGGTDTQYF. Variable domain in full (rest from reference TRBV19 and TRBJ2-3): DGGITQSPKYLFRKEGQNVTLSCEQNLNHDAMYWYRQDPGQGLRLIYYSQIVNDFQKGDIAEGYSVSREKKESFPLTVTSAQKNPTAFYLCASSRGGGGTDTQYFGPGTRLTVL.

The V gene is TRBV28, the J gene TRBJ2-7, with D possibly being TRBD1 (5 bases). The CDR3 totals 15 residues. V lost 5 bases and J lost 0, with 14 bases in between. The germline CDR1 and CDR2 sequences are MDHEN and SYDVKM. CDR3 DNA: TGTGCCAGCAGTCCTCCCGACAGATACTCCTACGAGCAGTACTTC. This gives the protein CASSPPDRYSYEQYF.

The V call is TRBV20-1, the J call TRBJ2-1; 9 bases line up with TRBD2. Germline V CDR1 and CDR2: DFQATT, SNEGSKA (reference sequence). The CDR3 runs to 10 residues. The CDR3 region is CLAGYNEQFF. CDR3 DNA: TGCCTAGCGGGATACAATGAGCAGTTCTTC.

This clone was recorded once. The genes are TRBV20-1 and TRBJ1-1; D ambiguous. This CDR3 comprises 11 residues. V lost 5 bases to trimming and J lost 6 bases, with 10 bases between them. Germline V lookup: CDR1 DFQATT, CDR2 SNEGSKA (reference sequence). CDR3 nucleotide sequence: TGCAGTGCTCCGACATACGCTGAAGCTTTCTTT. Translation: CSAPTYAEAFF.

This chain uses TRBV6-4 with TRBJ2-3, with D tentatively TRBD2 (6 bases). V was clipped by 6 bases and J by 2 bases, with 21 bases between them. The CDR3 loop spans 17 amino acids. Germline V gene data show CDR1 as MRHNA and CDR2 as SNTAGT. CDR3 region: CASSPLGGRSNTDTQYF. Here the CDR3 DNA reads TGTGCCAGCAGCCCGCTCGGAGGGAGGAGTAACACAGATACGCAGTATTTT.

This chain links TRBV5-4 with TRBJ1-6; tentatively, D is TRBD1 (5 bases). CDR3 length equals 16 residues. V was clipped by 0 bases and J by 6 bases, with 13 bases between them. The germline V gene has CDR1 SGHNT and CDR2 YYREEE (reference sequence). For the CDR3, the DNA is TGTGCCAGCAGCTTGGCCTCCGCAGGGCTTAATTCACCCCTCCACTTT. This sequence encodes CASSLASAGLNSPLHF. Looking up the rest from reference TRBV5-4 and TRBJ1-6 gives the full variable domain: ETGVTQSPTHLIKTRGQQVTLRCSSQSGHNTVSWYQQALGQGPQFIFQYYREEENGRGNFPPRFSGLQFPNYSSELNVNALELDDSALYLCASSLASAGLNSPLHFGNGTRLTVT.

The genes are TRBV5-4 and TRBJ1-3; TRBD1 agrees at 9 bases. In germline, CDR1 is SGHNT, CDR2 YYREEE (reference sequence). The CDR3 totals 15 residues. V shed 4 bases and J 9 bases; nucleotides not matched to a gene: 11. Written as DNA, the CDR3 is TGTGCCAGCAGCCTCGGCCCGGGACAGGGAGGCACCATATATTTT. This sequence encodes CASSLGPGQGGTIYF.

The V and J genes are TRBV28 and TRBJ2-7, with 9 positions matching TRBD2. V dropped 1 base and J dropped 2; count of bases not matched to a gene: 0. The CDR3 consists of 14 residues. Germline lookup yields CDR1 MDHEN and CDR2 SYDVKM. This chain's CDR3 is CASSLSSGTYEQYF. The DNA of the CDR3 is TGTGCCAGCAGTTTATCTAGCGGGACCTACGAGCAGTACTTC.

The chain couples TRBV6-5 to TRBJ1-4; 8 bases match TRBD1. Germline values: CDR1 MNHEY, CDR2 SVGAGI. The CDR3 runs to 15 residues. V shed 2 bases, J shed 8 bases, and the junction held 7 bases outside the gene matches. This chain's CDR3 is CASSYAGGAGEKLFF. Written as DNA, the CDR3 is TGTGCCAGCAGTTACGCAGGGGGCGCTGGGGAAAAACTGTTTTTT.

The chain links TRBV13 to TRBJ2-1; D is ambiguous. The V and J ends lost 3 bases and 8 bases respectively, with 5 bases between them. The CDR3 runs 11 residues. Germline V gene sequence: CDR1 PRHDT, CDR2 FYEKMQ (reference sequence). CDR3 protein: CASSFVDEQFF. The DNA for the CDR3 is TGTGCCAGCAGCTTTGTCGATGAGCAGTTCTTC.

The V call is TRBV4-2, the J call TRBJ1-6; D gene uncertain. Trimming took off 2 bases at V and 12 bases at J, with 8 bases between the two ends. Germline CDR1 and CDR2: LGHNA and YNFKEQ. The CDR3 totals 12 residues. This CDR3 reads CASSQNPGPLHF. CDR3 nucleotides: TGTGCCAGCAGCCAAAACCCGGGACCCCTCCACTTT.